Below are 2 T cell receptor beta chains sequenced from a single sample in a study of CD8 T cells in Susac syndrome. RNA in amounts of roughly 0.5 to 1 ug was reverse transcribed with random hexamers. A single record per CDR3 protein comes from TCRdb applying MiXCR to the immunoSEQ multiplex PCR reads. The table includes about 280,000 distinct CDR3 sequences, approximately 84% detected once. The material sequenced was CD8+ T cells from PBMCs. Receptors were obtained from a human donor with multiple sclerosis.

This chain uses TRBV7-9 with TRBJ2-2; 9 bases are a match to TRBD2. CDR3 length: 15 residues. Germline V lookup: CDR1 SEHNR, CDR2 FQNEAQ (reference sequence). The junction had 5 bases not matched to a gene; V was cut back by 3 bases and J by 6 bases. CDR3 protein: CASSFLAGAPGELFF. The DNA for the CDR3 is TGTGCCAGCAGCTTTTTAGCGGGAGCCCCCGGGGAGCTGTTTTTT.

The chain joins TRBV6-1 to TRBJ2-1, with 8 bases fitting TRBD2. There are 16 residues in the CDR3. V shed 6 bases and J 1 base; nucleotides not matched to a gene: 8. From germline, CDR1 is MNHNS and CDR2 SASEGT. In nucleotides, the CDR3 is TGTGCCAGCAGCCCTAGCGGGCCAGGATCCTACAATGAGCAGTTCTTC. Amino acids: CASSPSGPGSYNEQFF.